The sequence of this T cell receptor beta chain was determined in a study of blood T cell repertoires in COVID-19 (TCRdb year 2020). About the full investigation: The collaborator samples originated in the United States, Italy and Spain and spanned the acute and convalescent phases of COVID-19. The material from the prospective study consisted of cDNA or gDNA derived from T cells, B-cell-depleted T cells, or PBMCs. Where HLA class I and class II types were available, the types were taken from metadata supplied by the sample provider, not from assay-based typing. The dataset comprised deeply sampled blood TCRbeta repertoires from subjects exposed to, actively infected with, or recovered from COVID-19. The repertoires were released in a freely available public database intended as a resource for research on the immune response to SARS-CoV-2. Nearly every sample came with metadata listing a de-identified subject ID, COVID-19 status, age in years and sex. Samples were obtained from the ongoing ImmuneRACE study (first 160 participants) and from over 1,000 subjects provided by 6 global collaborators.

Samples from volunteer blood donors who had recovered from COVID-19 were contributed by a second Seattle source. The collaborating institutions used their own protocols to collect whole blood in K2EDTA tubes. For TCRbeta analysis, collaborators shipped samples in one of three forms: frozen whole blood, isolated PBMCs, or DNA extracted from either of those sample types. Points on this clone: Its antigen is unknown. Base qualities are not provided; no much larger clone lies one nucleotide away.

V and J are truncated by 1 base and 3 bases respectively, leaving an intervening sequence of 7 bases. In the germline V gene (reference sequence), CDR1 corresponds to MNHEY and CDR2 to SMNVEV. Measured from the cysteine to the phenylalanine, the CDR3 is 14 residues long. The read is trimmed to its CDR3 DNA, 42 bases read in frame from base 1. Here is what the overall study found, with its caveats: The amount of clinical and demographic metadata varied by source and participant and was provided uncurated.

The immunoSEQ Assay, a bias-controlled multiplex PCR, was used to amplify TCRbeta CDR3 regions from genomic DNA. As for the authors' bioinformatics: Within the assay, amplification of reference gene primers was used to estimate how many nucleated cells each sample contained. Sequence reads were collapsed and filtered to measure the absolute abundance of every unique TCRbeta CDR3 rearrangement. For each sample, productive Simpson clonality was calculated as the square root of Simpson's diversity index over productive rearrangements. Held by TCRdb, this immuneACCESS table contains in-frame sequences only and omits some clones. Under half of the omission traces to an unresolved V gene where checked; the cause of the rest is unknown. The D gene and trimming were derived from the DNA, and the V and J assignments and clone size from that table. The sample table shows some 230,000 clones, and 75% to 90% are seen once. The ten largest clones represent 2% to 2.5% of the sample.

This chain joins TRBV27 to TRBJ2-1, with TRBD1 as a weak D call on 5 bases. The sequenced material came from peripheral blood. This clonotype was obtained from a man between 25 and 39 years old who had recovered from COVID-19. The CDR3 reads as follows: CASSLLDSYNEQFF. In nucleotides, the sequence is TGTGCCAGCAGTTTATTAGACAGCTACAATGAGCAGTTCTTC.